This T cell receptor beta chain originates from a study of blood T cell repertoires in COVID-19. As for the study in general: Collection of acute and convalescent COVID-19 samples took place in the United States, Italy and Spain. T cells, B-cell-depleted T cells, or PBMCs supplied cDNA or gDNA.

On this clone: Additional DNA sequences in this sample encode the identical CDR3.

V gave up 5 bases and J gave up 1 base, with 11 bases separating them. This CDR3 is 14 amino acids long. Germline assignment: CDR1 SGHAT and CDR2 FQNNGV. The data were produced by immunoSEQ multiplex PCR, yet TCRdb's version contains in-frame clones alone and is incomplete. The sample lists about 370,000 clones; around 87% were seen once. The V call is TRBV11-2, the J call TRBJ1-1, with D perhaps matching TRBD1 (6 bases). The sample was peripheral blood. The source is a woman aged 25 to 45 with COVID-19, enrolled during active disease. CDR3 nucleotide sequence: TGTGCCAGCAGCCTCACGACAGGGAACACTGAAGCTTTCTTT. The encoded protein is CASSLTTGNTEAFF. The variable domain in full, completed from reference TRBV11-2 and TRBJ1-1, reads EAGVAQSPRYKIIEKRQSVAFWCNPISGHATLYWYQQILGQGPKLLIQFQNNGVVDDSQLPKDRFSAERLKGVDSTLKIQPAKLEDSAVYLCASSLTTGNTEAFFGQGTRLTVV.